This T cell receptor (beta chain) was observed in a study of cytomegalovirus exposure and HLA in healthy donors. Germline assignment: CDR1 LNHDA and CDR2 SQIVND (reference sequence). J was trimmed by 3 bases and V by 10 bases; bases with no gene match: 5. This CDR3 region has 12 residues. Clones were sequenced by immunoSEQ multiplex PCR, and TCRdb holds only the in-frame ones, with some missing. Here the sample spans approximately 200,000 clones, about 81% being singletons. The rearrangement uses TRBV19 and TRBJ1-2; 7 bases are shared with TRBD1. The sample was PBMCs. This clonotype was sampled from a young woman in good health and CMV-seronegative. CDR3 sequence (DNA): TGTGCCACTACAGGACAGGACTATGGCTACACCTTC. Protein: CATTGQDYGYTF.